Following are 7 T cell receptor beta chains from one sample sequenced in a study of response to subunit inactivated influenza vaccine. TCRdb processed the RT-PCR reads anew with MiXCR; each CDR3 protein has one entry. Counted here are roughly 290,000 distinct CDR3 sequences, about a fifth occurring once; the ten biggest clones make up 10%. The material was PBMCs from blood, obtained about 20 months after vaccination. Source of these receptors: a man between 50 and 69 years old who received an inactivated influenza vaccine.

The chain has TRBV6-5 and TRBJ2-4; D remains ambiguous. The CDR3 spans 11 residues. V lost 3 bases, J lost 12 bases, and 9 bases lay in between. The germline V gene has CDR1 MNHEY and CDR2 SVGAGI. The DNA of the CDR3 is TGTGCCAGCAGTTATGGACCGGCTCAGTACTTC. Protein sequence: CASSYGPAQYF.

The CDR3 reads CASSSVGTGENTEAFF. In nucleotides, the CDR3 is TGTGCCAGCAGCTCGGTAGGGACAGGGGAAAACACTGAAGCTTTCTTT. This rearrangement joins TRBV7-8 to TRBJ1-1, with 10 nucleotides matching TRBD1. The V segment lost 4 bases and the J segment 2 bases; nucleotides outside the gene matches: 7. The CDR3 totals 16 residues. CDR1 SGHVS and CDR2 FQNEAQ come from the germline V gene.

This clonotype occurred a few times. The chain links TRBV18 to TRBJ2-6; 11 bases agree with TRBD1. The CDR3 is 18 residues long. The germline V gene has CDR1 KGHSH and CDR2 LQKENI. The J segment lost 0 bases and the V segment lost 3 bases, leaving 4 bases of the junction unmatched. The CDR3 region is CASSPRDRGSSGANVLTF. CDR3 nucleotide sequence: TGTGCCAGCTCACCCCGGGACAGGGGGAGCTCTGGGGCCAACGTCCTGACTTTC.

V gene TRBV2 combines with J gene TRBJ2-1; possibly TRBD1 or TRBD2 for D (6 bases each). Trimming shortened V by 8 bases and J by 7 bases, and 27 bases separated the two germline ends. The CDR3 consists of 17 residues. The V gene's germline CDR1 is SNHLY and CDR2 FYNNEI. The CDR3 region is CASPVSYLGGVKNEQFF. Here the CDR3 DNA reads TGTGCCAGCCCCGTATCCTACTTGGGGGGCGTAAAGAATGAGCAGTTCTTC.

This clonotype has ten or more counts. V and J are TRBV28 and TRBJ2-7, with D hard to call. From germline, CDR1 is MDHEN and CDR2 SYDVKM. V dropped 6 bases and J dropped 0 bases, with 9 bases sitting between them. The CDR3 runs to 13 residues. CDR3 amino acids: CASSLPSSYEQYF. As DNA, the CDR3 is TGTGCCAGCAGCCTACCTTCCTCCTACGAGCAGTACTTC.

The chain has TRBV5-4 and TRBJ1-2; D is ambiguous. The CDR3 has 15 residues. Trimming left V 2 bases short and J 8 bases short, with 19 bases between. The germline V gene has CDR1 SGHNT and CDR2 YYREEE (reference sequence). The CDR3 sequence: CASSFLSQPLKGYTF. CDR3 nucleotides: TGTGCCAGCAGCTTTCTCTCACAGCCCCTAAAGGGCTACACCTTC. Drawing the rest from reference TRBV5-4 and TRBJ1-2, the complete variable domain is ETGVTQSPTHLIKTRGQQVTLRCSSQSGHNTVSWYQQALGQGPQFIFQYYREEENGRGNFPPRFSGLQFPNYSSELNVNALELDDSALYLCASSFLSQPLKGYTFGSGTRLTVV.

The chain has TRBV3-1 and TRBJ2-7; 14 bases line up with TRBD2. The V and J ends lost 6 bases and 5 bases, in that order; junction bases with no gene match: 6. This CDR3 region has 15 residues. The germline CDR1 and CDR2 sequences are LGHDT and YNNKEL (reference sequence). CDR3 in amino acids: CASSPRLAGGNEQYF. The CDR3 DNA reads TGTGCCAGCAGTCCTAGACTAGCGGGAGGGAACGAGCAGTACTTC.